The source of this TCR beta chain is a study of T cells in localized non-small cell lung cancer. General study points: Overall survival was longer when the density of T cells in the blood was higher. Exceeding tumor, uninvolved adjacent lung had the highest T cell clonality. Of the top 100 tumor clones, median 57 were in adjacent lung, approximately 29 among its top 100. Sequencing covered just one tumor region, so heterogeneity cannot be ruled out.

CDR1 and CDR2 (germline): SGDLS, YYNGEE. The CDR3 totals 15 residues. Trimming stripped 2 bases from V and 2 bases from J, with 13 bases between. Assay used: immunoSEQ multiplex PCR; TCRdb lists only in-frame clones, some missing. The sample carries about 5,900 clones, 20% to 25% recorded once. In this sample, this clone turned up a few times. Its antigen is as yet unknown. V gene TRBV9 combines with J gene TRBJ2-5, with D possibly being TRBD1 or TRBD2 (5 bases each). This TCR was sampled from a female donor of 60 years or more with stage I lung adenocarcinoma. The specimen comprised lung tumor tissue, sampled before any cancer treatment. CDR3 loop: CASSVTSGGQETQYF. Written as DNA, the CDR3 is TGTGCCAGCAGCGTTACCAGTGGGGGACAAGAGACCCAGTACTTC.